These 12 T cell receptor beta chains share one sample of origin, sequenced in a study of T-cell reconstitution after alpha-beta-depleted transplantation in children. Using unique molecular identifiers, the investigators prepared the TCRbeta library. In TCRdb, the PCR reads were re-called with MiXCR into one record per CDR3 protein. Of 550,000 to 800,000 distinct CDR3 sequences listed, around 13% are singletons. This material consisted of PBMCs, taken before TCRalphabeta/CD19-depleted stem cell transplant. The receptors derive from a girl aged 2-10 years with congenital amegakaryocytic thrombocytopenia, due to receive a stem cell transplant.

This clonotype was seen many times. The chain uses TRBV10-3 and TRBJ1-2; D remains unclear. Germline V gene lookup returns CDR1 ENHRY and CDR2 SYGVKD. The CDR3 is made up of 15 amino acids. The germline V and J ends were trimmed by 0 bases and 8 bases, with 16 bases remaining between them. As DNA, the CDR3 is TGTGCCATCAGTGAGTCTCGACCTGGGGTAGAGGGCTACACCTTC. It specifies CAISESRPGVEGYTF.

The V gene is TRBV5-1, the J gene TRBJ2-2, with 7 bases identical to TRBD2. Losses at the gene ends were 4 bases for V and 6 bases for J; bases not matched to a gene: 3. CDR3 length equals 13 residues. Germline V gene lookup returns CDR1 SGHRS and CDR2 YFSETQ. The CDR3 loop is CASSEREPGELFF. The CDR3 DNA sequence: TGCGCCAGCAGCGAGCGGGAACCCGGGGAGCTGTTTTTT.

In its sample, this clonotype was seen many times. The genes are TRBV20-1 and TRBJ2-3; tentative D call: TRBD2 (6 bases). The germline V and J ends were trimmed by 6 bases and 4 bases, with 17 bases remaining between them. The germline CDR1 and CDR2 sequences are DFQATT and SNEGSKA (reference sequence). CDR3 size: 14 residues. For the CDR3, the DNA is TGCAGTGCGGAACTAGTTTGGGGGGCAGATACGCAGTATTTT. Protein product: CSAELVWGADTQYF.

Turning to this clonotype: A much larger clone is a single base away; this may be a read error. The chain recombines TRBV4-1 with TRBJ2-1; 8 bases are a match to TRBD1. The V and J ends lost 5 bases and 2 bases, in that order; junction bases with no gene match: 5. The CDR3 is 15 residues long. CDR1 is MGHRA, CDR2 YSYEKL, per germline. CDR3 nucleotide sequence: TGCGCCAGCAGCAAAGGACAGGGACCCTACAATGAGCAGTTCTTC. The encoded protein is CASSKGQGPYNEQFF.

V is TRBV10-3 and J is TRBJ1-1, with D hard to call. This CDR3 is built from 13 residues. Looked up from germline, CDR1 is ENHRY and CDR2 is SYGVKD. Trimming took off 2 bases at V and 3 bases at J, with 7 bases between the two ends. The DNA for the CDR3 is TGTGCCATCAGTGAGGGGGTTCACACTGAAGCTTTCTTT. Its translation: CAISEGVHTEAFF.

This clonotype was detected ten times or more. CDR3 in amino acids: CASSPRRAEAFF. CDR3 in DNA: TGTGCCAGCAGTCCTCGTCGGGCTGAAGCTTTCTTT. This chain connects TRBV28 to TRBJ1-1, with unresolved D. The CDR3 extends over 12 amino acids. The V gene lost 5 bases and the J gene lost 6 bases, with 10 bases spanning the gap. Germline CDR1 is MDHEN and CDR2 is SYDVKM. The full variable domain, rest sourced from reference TRBV28 and TRBJ1-1, is DVKVTQSSRYLVKRTGEKVFLECVQDMDHENMFWYRQDPGLGLRLIYFSYDVKMKEKGDIPEGYSVSREKKERFSLILESASTNQTSMYLCASSPRRAEAFFGQGTRLTVV.

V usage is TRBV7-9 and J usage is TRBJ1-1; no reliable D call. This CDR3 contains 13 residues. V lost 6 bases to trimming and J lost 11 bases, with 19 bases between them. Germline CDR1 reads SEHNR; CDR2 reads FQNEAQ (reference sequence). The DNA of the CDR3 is TGTGCCAGCAGGGACTCCGGTGGGTCCCAGGCTTTCTTT. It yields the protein CASRDSGGSQAFF.

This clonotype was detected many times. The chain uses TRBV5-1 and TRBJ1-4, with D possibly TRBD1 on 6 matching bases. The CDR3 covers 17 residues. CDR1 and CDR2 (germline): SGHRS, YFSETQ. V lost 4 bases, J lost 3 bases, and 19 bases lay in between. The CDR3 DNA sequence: TGCGCCAGCAGCCCGGAGACTTCGGGGGCCGCTAATGAAAAACTGTTTTTT. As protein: CASSPETSGAANEKLFF.

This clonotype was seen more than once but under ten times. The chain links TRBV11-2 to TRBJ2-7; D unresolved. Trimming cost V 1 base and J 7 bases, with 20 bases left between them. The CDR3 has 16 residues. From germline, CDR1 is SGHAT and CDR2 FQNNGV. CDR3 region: CASSLGGVAGPDEQYF. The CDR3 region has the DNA TGTGCCAGCAGCTTAGGTGGGGTAGCCGGGCCGGATGAGCAGTACTTC.

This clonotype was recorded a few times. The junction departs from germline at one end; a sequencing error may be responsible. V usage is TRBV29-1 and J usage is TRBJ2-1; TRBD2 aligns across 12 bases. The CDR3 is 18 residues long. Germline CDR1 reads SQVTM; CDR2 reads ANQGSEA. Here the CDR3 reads CNVVLAGGWMSSYNEQFF. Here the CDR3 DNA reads TGCAACGTTGTACTAGCGGGAGGTTGGATGAGCTCCTACAATGAGCAGTTCTTC.

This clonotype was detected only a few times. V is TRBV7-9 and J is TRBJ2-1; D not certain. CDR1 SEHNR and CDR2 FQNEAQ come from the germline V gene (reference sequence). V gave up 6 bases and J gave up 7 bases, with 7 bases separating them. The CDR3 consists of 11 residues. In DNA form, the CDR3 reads TGTGCCAGCAGGAGAATAAATGAGCAGTTCTTC. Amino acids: CASRRINEQFF.

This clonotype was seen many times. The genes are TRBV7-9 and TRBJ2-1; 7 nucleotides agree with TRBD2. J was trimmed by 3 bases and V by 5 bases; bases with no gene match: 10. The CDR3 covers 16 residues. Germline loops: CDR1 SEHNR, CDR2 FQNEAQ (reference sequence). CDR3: CASSPSDWGGYNEQFF. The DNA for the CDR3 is TGTGCCAGCAGCCCCTCCGACTGGGGGGGCTACAATGAGCAGTTCTTC.